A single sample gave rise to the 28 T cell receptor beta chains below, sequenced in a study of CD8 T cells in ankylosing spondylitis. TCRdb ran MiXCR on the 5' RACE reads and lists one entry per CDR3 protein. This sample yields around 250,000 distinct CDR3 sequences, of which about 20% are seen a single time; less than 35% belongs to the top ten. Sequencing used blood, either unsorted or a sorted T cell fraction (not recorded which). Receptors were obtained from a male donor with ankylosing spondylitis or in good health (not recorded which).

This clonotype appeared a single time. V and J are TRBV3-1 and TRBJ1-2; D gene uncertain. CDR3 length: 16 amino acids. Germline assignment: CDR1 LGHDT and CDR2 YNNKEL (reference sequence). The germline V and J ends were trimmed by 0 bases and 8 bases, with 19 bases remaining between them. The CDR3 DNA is TGTGCCAGCAGCCAAGACGGGGTCAGATCCCGCTGGGGCTACACCTTC. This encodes CASSQDGVRSRWGYTF.

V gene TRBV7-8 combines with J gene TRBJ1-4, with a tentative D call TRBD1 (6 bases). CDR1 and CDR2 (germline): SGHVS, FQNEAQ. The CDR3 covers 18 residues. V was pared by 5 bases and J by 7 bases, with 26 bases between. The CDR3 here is CASSPGAGEGARGEKLFF. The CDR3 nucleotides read TGTGCCAGCAGCCCAGGGGCAGGGGAAGGGGCTAGGGGTGAAAAACTGTTTTTT.

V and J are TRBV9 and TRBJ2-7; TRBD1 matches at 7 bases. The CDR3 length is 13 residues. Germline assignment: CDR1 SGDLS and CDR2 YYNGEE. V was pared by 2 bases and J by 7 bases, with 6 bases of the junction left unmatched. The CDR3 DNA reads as TGTGCCAGCAGCGTTACAGGGGTGAGGGAGCAGTACTTC. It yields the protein CASSVTGVREQYF.

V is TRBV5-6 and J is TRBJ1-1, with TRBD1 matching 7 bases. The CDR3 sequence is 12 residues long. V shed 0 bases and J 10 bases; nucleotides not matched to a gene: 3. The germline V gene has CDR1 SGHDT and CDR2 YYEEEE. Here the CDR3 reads CASSLADRRAFF. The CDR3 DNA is TGTGCCAGCAGCTTGGCGGACAGGAGAGCTTTCTTT.

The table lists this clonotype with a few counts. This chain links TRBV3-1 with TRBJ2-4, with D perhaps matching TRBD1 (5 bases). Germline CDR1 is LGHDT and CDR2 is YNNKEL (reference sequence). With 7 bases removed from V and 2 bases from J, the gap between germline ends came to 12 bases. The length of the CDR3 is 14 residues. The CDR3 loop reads CASMGRGTKNIQYF. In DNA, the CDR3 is TGTGCCAGCATGGGTAGGGGCACCAAAAACATTCAGTACTTC.

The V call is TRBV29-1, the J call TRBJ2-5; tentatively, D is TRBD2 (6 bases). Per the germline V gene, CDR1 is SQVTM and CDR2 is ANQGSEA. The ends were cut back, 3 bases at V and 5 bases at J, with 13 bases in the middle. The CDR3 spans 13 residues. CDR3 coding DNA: TGCAGCGTTGATCAACTAGCCGGGGAGACCCAGTACTTC. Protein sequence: CSVDQLAGETQYF.

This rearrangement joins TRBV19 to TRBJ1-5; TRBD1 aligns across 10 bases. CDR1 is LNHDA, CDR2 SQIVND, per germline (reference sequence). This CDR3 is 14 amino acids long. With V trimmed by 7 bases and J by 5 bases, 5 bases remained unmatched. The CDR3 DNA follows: TGTGCCAGTAAGGGACAGGGGATCGATCAGCCCCAGCATTTT. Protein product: CASKGQGIDQPQHF.

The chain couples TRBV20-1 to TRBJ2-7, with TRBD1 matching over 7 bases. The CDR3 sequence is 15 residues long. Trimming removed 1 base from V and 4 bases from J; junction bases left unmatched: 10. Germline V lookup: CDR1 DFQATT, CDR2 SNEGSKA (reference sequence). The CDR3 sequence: CSARVSGTADYEQYF. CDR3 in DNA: TGCAGTGCTAGAGTCTCCGGGACAGCCGATTACGAGCAGTACTTC.

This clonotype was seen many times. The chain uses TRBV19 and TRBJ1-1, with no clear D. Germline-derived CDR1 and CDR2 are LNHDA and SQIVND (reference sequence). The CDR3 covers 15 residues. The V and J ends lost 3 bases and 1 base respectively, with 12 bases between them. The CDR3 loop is CASSIFGQSNTEAFF. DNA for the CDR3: TGTGCCAGTAGTATTTTTGGGCAATCGAACACTGAAGCTTTCTTT.

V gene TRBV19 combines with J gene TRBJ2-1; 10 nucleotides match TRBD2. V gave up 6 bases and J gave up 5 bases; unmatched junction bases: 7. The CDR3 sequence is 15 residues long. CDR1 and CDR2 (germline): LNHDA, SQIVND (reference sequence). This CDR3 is CASSKGLAYDNEQFF. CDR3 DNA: TGTGCCAGTAGCAAGGGACTAGCGTATGACAATGAGCAGTTCTTC. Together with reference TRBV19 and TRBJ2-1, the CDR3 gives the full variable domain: DGGITQSPKYLFRKEGQNVTLSCEQNLNHDAMYWYRQDPGQGLRLIYYSQIVNDFQKGDIAEGYSVSREKKESFPLTVTSAQKNPTAFYLCASSKGLAYDNEQFFGPGTRLTVL.

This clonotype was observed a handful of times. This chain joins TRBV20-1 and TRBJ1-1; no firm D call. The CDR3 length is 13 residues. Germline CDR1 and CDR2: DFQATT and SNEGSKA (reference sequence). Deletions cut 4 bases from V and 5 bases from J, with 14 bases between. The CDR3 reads CSATMSLRTEAFF. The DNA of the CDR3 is TGCAGTGCTACTATGTCTTTAAGGACTGAAGCTTTCTTT.

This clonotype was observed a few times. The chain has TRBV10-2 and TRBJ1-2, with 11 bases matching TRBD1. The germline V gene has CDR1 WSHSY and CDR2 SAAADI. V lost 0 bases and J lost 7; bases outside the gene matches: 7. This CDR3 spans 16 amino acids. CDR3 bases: TGCGCCAGCAGTGAGTCCGGACTGGGACAGGGGGTTGGCTACACCTTC. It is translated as CASSESGLGQGVGYTF.

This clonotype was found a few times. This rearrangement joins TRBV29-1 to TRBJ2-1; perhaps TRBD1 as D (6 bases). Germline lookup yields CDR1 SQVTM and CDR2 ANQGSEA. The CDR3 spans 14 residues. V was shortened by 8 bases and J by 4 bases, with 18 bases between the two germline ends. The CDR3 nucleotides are TGCAGCACCCCACAGGGCCAAGGGTACAATGAGCAGTTCTTC. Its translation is CSTPQGQGYNEQFF.

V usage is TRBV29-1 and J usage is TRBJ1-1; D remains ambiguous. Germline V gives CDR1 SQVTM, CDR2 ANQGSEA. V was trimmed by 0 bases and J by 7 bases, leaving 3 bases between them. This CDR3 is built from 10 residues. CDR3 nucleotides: TGCAGCGTTGAAGACAGTGAAGCTTTCTTT. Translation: CSVEDSEAFF.

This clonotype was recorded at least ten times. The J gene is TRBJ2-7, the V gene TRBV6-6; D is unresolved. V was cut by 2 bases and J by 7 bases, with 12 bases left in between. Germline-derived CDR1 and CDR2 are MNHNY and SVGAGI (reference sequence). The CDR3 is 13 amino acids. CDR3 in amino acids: CASSYVWREEQYF. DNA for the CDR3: TGTGCCAGCAGTTACGTTTGGAGAGAAGAGCAGTACTTC.

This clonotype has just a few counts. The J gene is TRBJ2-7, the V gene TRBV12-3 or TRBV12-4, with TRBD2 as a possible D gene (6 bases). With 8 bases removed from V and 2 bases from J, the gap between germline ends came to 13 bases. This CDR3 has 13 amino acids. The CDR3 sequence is CASGVGGPYEQYF. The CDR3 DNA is TGTGCCAGCGGAGTAGGAGGGCCCTACGAGCAGTACTTC.

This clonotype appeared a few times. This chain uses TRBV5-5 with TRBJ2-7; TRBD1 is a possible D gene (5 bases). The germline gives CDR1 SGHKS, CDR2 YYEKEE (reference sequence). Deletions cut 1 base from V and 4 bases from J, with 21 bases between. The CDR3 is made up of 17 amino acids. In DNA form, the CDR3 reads TGTGCCAGCAGCTTGACCATCCCGGTTGCCCAGGGATACGAGCAGTACTTC. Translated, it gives CASSLTIPVAQGYEQYF.

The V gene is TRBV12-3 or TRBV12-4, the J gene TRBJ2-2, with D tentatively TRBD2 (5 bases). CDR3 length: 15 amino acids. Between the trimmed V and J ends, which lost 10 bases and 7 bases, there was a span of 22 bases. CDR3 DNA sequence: TGTGCCACCCAGTTTGTCACTACCCGGGGCGGGGAGCTGTTTTTT. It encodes CATQFVTTRGGELFF.

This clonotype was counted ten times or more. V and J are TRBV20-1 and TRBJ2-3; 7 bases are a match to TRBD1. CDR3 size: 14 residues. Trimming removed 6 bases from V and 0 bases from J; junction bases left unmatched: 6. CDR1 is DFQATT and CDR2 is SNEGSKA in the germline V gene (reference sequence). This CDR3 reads CSAPWTGSTDTQYF. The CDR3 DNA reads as TGCAGTGCCCCCTGGACAGGTAGCACAGATACGCAGTATTTT.

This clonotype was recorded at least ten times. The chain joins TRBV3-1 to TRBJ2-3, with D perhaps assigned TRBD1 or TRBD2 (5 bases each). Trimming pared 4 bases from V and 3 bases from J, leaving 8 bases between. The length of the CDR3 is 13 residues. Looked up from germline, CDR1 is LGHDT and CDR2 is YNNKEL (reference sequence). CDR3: CASSPGRTDTQYF. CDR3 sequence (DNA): TGTGCCAGCAGCCCGGGACGGACAGATACGCAGTATTTT.

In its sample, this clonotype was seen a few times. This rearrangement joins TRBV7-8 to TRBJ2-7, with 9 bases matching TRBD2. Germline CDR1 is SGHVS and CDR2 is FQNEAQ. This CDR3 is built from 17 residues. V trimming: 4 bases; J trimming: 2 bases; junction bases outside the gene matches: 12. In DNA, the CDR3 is TGTGCCAGCAGCTCCCGAGCGTCTAGCGGGATTGCCTACGAGCAGTACTTC. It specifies CASSSRASSGIAYEQYF.

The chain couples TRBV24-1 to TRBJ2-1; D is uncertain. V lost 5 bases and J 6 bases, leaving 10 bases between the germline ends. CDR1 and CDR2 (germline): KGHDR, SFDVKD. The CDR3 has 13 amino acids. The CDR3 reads CATSAGWANEQFF. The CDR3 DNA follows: TGTGCCACCAGTGCAGGCTGGGCCAATGAGCAGTTCTTC.

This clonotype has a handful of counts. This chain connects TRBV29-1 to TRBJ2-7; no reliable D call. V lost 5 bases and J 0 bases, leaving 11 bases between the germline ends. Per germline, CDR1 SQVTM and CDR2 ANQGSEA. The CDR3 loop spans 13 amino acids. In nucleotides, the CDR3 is TGCAGCGTTAATCGTGAGAGCTCCTACGAGCAGTACTTC. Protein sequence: CSVNRESSYEQYF.

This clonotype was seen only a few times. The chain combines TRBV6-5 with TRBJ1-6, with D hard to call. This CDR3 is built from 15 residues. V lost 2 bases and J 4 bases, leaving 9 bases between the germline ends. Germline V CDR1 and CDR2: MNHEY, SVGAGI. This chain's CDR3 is CASSYGLAYNSPLHF. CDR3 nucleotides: TGTGCCAGCAGTTACGGGTTGGCATATAATTCACCCCTCCACTTT.

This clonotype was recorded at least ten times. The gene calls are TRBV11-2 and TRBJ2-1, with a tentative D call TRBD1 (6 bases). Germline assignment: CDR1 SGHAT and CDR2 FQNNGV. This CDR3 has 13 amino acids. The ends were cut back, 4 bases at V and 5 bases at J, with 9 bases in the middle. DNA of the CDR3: TGTGCCAGCAGCTCCTCAGGGGACAATGAGCAGTTCTTC. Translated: CASSSSGDNEQFF.

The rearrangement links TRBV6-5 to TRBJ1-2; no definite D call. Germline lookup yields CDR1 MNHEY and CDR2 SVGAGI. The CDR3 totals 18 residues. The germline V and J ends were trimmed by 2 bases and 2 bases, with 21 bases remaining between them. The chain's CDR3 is CASSYMFRGGWPNYGYTF. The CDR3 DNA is TGTGCCAGCAGTTACATGTTTCGCGGCGGCTGGCCCAACTATGGCTACACCTTC.

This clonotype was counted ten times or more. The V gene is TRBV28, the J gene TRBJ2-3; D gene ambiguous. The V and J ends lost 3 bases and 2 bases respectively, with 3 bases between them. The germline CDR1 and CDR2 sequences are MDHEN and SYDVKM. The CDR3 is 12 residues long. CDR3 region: CASSFSTDTQYF. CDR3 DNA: TGTGCCAGCAGTTTTTCCACAGATACGCAGTATTTT.

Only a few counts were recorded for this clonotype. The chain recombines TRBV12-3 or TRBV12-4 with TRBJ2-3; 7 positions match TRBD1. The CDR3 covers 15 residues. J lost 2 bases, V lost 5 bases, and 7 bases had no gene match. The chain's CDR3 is CASSSRDSNTDTQYF. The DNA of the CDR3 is TGTGCCAGCAGTAGCCGGGACAGCAACACAGATACGCAGTATTTT.